This T cell receptor (beta chain) emerged from a study of Graves' ophthalmopathy and Graves' hyperthyroidism. Remarks on this clonotype: Antigen specificity is unknown. Since the CDR3 does not end with the conserved phenylalanine or tryptophan, this likely comes from a read error.

Study-level points and caveats: Ophthalmopathy progression was predicted with 65% to 71% sensitivity and approximately 72% specificity. Most expanded clonotypes from thyroid (those above 0.001 frequency) were also found in blood.

Among the exclusions were patients with other autoimmune diseases, uncontrolled infections, pregnancy or lactation. The authors amplified TCR beta CDR3 regions, and they did so from RNA transcripts for repertoire sequencing. HTBI-primed first-round RT-PCR preceded second-round multiplex PCR. TCRdb re-analysed the multiplex PCR reads in MiXCR, keeping a single row per CDR3 protein. This sample has roughly 400,000 distinct CDR3 sequences, with around 16% found just once. Sequencing was carried out using peripheral blood. The clonotype originates from a young woman with Graves' ophthalmopathy.

CDR3 sequence (DNA): TGCAGTGCTAGACGGGTTTCGATCAATCAGCCCCAGCATCTT. This gives the protein CSARRVSINQPQHL. The chain links TRBV20-1 to TRBJ1-5; D is uncertain. The CDR3 spans 14 residues. Germline CDR1 is DFQATT and CDR2 is SNEGSKA (reference sequence). Trimming left V 2 bases short and J 3 bases short, with 11 bases between.